One sample yielded the 22 T cell receptor beta chains listed below, sequenced in a study of cytomegalovirus exposure and HLA in healthy donors. The PCR contained 60 Vbeta and 13 Jbeta primers. The repertoire was sequenced with immunoSEQ multiplex PCR; TCRdb's copy has only in-frame clones and lacks some. The sample has 200,000 or so clones, 84% seen once. Material for sequencing was PBMCs. These receptors all stem from a boy younger than 18 in good health and CMV-seronegative.

This clone was seen a handful of times. The chain is built from TRBV7-2 and TRBJ1-2; D gene uncertain. Germline CDR1 is SGHTA and CDR2 is FQGNSA. The CDR3 consists of 13 residues. Trimming left V 2 bases short and J 4 bases short, with 8 bases between. The CDR3 nucleotides are TGTGCCAGCAGCTTATTGGCCCTCTATGGCTACACCTTC. Encoded protein: CASSLLALYGYTF.

This clone has a handful of counts. At one end the junction does not follow the germline gene, possibly because of a read error. CDR3 nucleotide sequence: TGTGCTAGCAGCCCTACCGGACAGGGCGGGGAGACCCAGTACTTC. Its protein product is CASSPTGQGGETQYF. V and J are TRBV7-7 and TRBJ2-5, with 8 bases identical to TRBD1. This CDR3 has 15 amino acids. The germline CDR1 and CDR2 sequences are SSHAT and FNYEAQ (reference sequence).

The V and J genes are TRBV6-5 and TRBJ1-1; possible D gene TRBD1, 6 bases. With 4 bases removed from V and 3 bases from J, the gap between germline ends came to 9 bases. The CDR3 has 13 amino acids. The germline CDR1 and CDR2 sequences are MNHEY and SVGAGI. The CDR3 DNA follows: TGTGCCAGCAGTTCCAGGGGTTACACTGAAGCTTTCTTT. This translates into CASSSRGYTEAFF.

The rearrangement joins TRBV2 to TRBJ1-4, with 9 bases that match TRBD1. With V trimmed by 6 bases and J by 8 bases, 10 bases remained unmatched. CDR3 length: 15 amino acids. The germline V gene has CDR1 SNHLY and CDR2 FYNNEI. The CDR3 loop reads CASRRGQGGGEKLFF. The CDR3 nucleotides read TGTGCCAGCAGAAGGGGACAGGGAGGTGGGGAAAAACTGTTTTTT.

For the CDR3, the DNA is TGTGCCAGCAGCTTAGAGGTCTCTAGCGGGCCTAGCTCCTACAATGAGCAGTTCTTC. This sequence encodes CASSLEVSSGPSSYNEQFF. The V and J genes are TRBV7-9 and TRBJ2-1, with 8 bases aligning to TRBD2. The CDR3 totals 19 residues. The V gene's germline CDR1 is SEHNR and CDR2 FQNEAQ (reference sequence). Germline trimming cut 1 base from V and 0 bases from J; bases unmatched to any gene: 11.

The genes are TRBV2 and TRBJ1-4, with TRBD1 as a possible D gene (5 bases). The CDR3 totals 14 residues. The V and J ends lost 10 bases and 8 bases respectively, with 20 bases between them. Germline CDR1 and CDR2: SNHLY and FYNNEI. The CDR3 sequence is CATALLGLWEKLFF. CDR3 bases: TGTGCCACCGCGTTACTGGGACTATGGGAAAAACTGTTTTTT. The full variable domain, with the rest looked up from reference TRBV2 and TRBJ1-4, is EPEVTQTPSHQVTQMGQEVILRCVPISNHLYFYWYRQILGQKVEFLVSFYNNEISEKSEIFDDQFSVERPDGSNFTLKIRSTKLEDSAMYFCATALLGLWEKLFFGSGTQLSVL.

The V call is TRBV9, the J call TRBJ1-2, with 8 nucleotides matching TRBD1. In germline, CDR1 is SGDLS, CDR2 YYNGEE. Trimming took 3 bases from V and 6 from J; bases not matched to a gene: 4. This CDR3 is 13 amino acids long. Here the CDR3 DNA reads TGTGCCAGCAGCGACGACAGGGGACATGGCTACACCTTC. Its translation: CASSDDRGHGYTF.

The rearrangement joins TRBV5-4 to TRBJ2-7, with 14 bases fitting TRBD2. The CDR3 totals 17 residues. CDR1 is SGHNT, CDR2 YYREEE, per germline (reference sequence). V shed 4 bases, J shed 4 bases, and the junction held 10 bases outside the gene matches. This chain's CDR3 is CASSGTSGRSYRYEQYF. In nucleotides, the CDR3 is TGTGCCAGCAGCGGGACTAGCGGGAGAAGTTATCGTTACGAGCAGTACTTC.

This clone occurred once. The rearrangement joins TRBV12-5 to TRBJ1-1; TRBD1 matches 7 bases. V trimming: 9 bases; J trimming: 7 bases; junction bases outside the gene matches: 11. CDR1 LGHNT and CDR2 FRNRAP come from the germline V gene. The CDR3 loop spans 13 amino acids. CDR3 region: CASEHRGANEAFF. The CDR3 DNA is TGTGCTAGCGAACACAGGGGCGCTAATGAAGCTTTCTTT.

This rearrangement joins TRBV15 to TRBJ2-3; the D gene is possibly TRBD2 (6 bases). Germline values: CDR1 LNHNV, CDR2 YYDKDF (reference sequence). The CDR3 is made up of 16 amino acids. V lost 3 bases, J lost 2 bases, and 15 bases lay in between. In DNA, the CDR3 is TGTGCCACCAGCAGCCTAGCGACCTTGAACACAGATACGCAGTATTTT. It is translated as CATSSLATLNTDTQYF.

The V and J genes are TRBV7-4 and TRBJ2-4; TRBD2 agrees at 7 bases. The CDR3 is 17 residues long. V was clipped by 0 bases and J by 0 bases; unmatched bases: 5. CDR1 is SGHVT, CDR2 SQSDAQ, per germline. The DNA for the CDR3 is TGTGCCAGCAGCTTAGCGACTAGCAGCAGAGCCAAAAACATTCAGTACTTC. This codes for CASSLATSSRAKNIQYF.

This chain links TRBV2 with TRBJ1-5; 8 nucleotides line up with TRBD1. The V gene's germline CDR1 is SNHLY and CDR2 FYNNEI. The CDR3 has 13 amino acids. Trimming removed 9 bases from V and 2 bases from J; junction bases left unmatched: 3. CDR3 protein: CARGTGGNQPQHF. The CDR3 coding sequence is TGTGCCAGGGGGACAGGCGGCAATCAGCCCCAGCATTTT.

The genes are TRBV5-6 and TRBJ2-7; 7 nucleotides match TRBD1. CDR3 length: 15 residues. Per the germline V gene, CDR1 is SGHDT and CDR2 is YYEEEE. Germline trimming cut 0 bases from V and 6 bases from J; bases unmatched to any gene: 9. CDR3 protein: CASSLGQGVLTEQYF. Written as DNA, the CDR3 is TGTGCCAGCAGCTTGGGGCAGGGGGTACTCACCGAGCAGTACTTC. Together with reference TRBV5-6 and TRBJ2-7, the CDR3 gives the full variable domain: DAGVTQSPTHLIKTRGQQVTLRCSPKSGHDTVSWYQQALGQGPQFIFQYYEEEERQRGNFPDRFSGHQFPNYSSELNVNALLLGDSALYLCASSLGQGVLTEQYFGPGTRLTVT.

This clone was recorded once. The rearrangement uses TRBV9 and TRBJ2-7; 7 positions match TRBD2. This CDR3 region has 14 residues. With 4 bases clipped from V and 4 bases from J, the junction kept 8 bases outside the gene matches. Germline CDR1 is SGDLS and CDR2 is YYNGEE. CDR3 DNA sequence: TGTGCCAGCAGCCCTAGCGGCCAGACGTACGAGCAGTACTTC. Protein sequence: CASSPSGQTYEQYF.

The chain combines TRBV6-5 with TRBJ1-5; possibly TRBD1 for D (5 bases). The length of the CDR3 is 14 residues. Germline V CDR1 and CDR2: MNHEY, SVGAGI. Trimming shortened V by 4 bases and J by 9 bases, and 16 bases separated the two germline ends. This chain's CDR3 is CASSSGQIKWPQHF. DNA of the CDR3: TGTGCCAGCAGTTCAGGACAAATCAAGTGGCCCCAGCATTTT.

V is TRBV25-1 and J is TRBJ1-2, with D unresolved. In germline, CDR1 is MGHDK, CDR2 SYGVNS. The CDR3 sequence is 11 residues long. With 10 bases removed from V and 0 bases from J, the gap between germline ends came to 6 bases. CDR3 amino acids: CAILSNYGYTF. As DNA, the CDR3 is TGTGCCATCCTATCTAACTATGGCTACACCTTC.

This clone was counted only a few times. One end of the junction varies from germline; a read error may be responsible. The chain couples TRBV28 to TRBJ2-3; D might be TRBD1 (6 bases). The germline V gene encodes CDR1 MDHEN and CDR2 SYDVKM. CDR3 length equals 14 residues. CDR3 nucleotides: TGTGCCAGCAGTTTAACCCCAGCGCTCCCCACAGGGCCCTTT. Its protein product is CASSLTPALPTGPF.

The chain links TRBV7-8 to TRBJ2-2; possibly TRBD1 for D (6 bases). With 5 bases removed from V and 2 bases from J, the gap between germline ends came to 12 bases. Per germline, CDR1 SGHVS and CDR2 FQNEAQ. This CDR3 is 15 amino acids long. The CDR3 sequence is CASSRGGINTGELFF. CDR3 nucleotide sequence: TGTGCCAGCAGCCGAGGGGGTATCAACACCGGGGAGCTGTTTTTT.

J is TRBJ2-5 and V is TRBV19, with TRBD2 matching 11 bases. This CDR3 is 15 amino acids long. Looked up from germline, CDR1 is LNHDA and CDR2 is SQIVND (reference sequence). V lost 6 bases, J lost 2 bases, and 5 bases stayed unmatched. DNA of the CDR3: TGTGCCAGTAGGGGAAGGACTAGCGGGCAAGAGACCCAGTACTTC. Protein: CASRGRTSGQETQYF.

The chain is built from TRBV29-1 and TRBJ2-6; 9 positions agree with TRBD1. The CDR3 consists of 16 residues. The junction had 8 bases not matched to a gene; V was cut back by 4 bases and J by 4 bases. Germline V gene lookup returns CDR1 SQVTM and CDR2 ANQGSEA. For the CDR3, the DNA is TGCAGCGTTGGTCCGGACAGGGGCGTCGGGGCCAACGTCCTGACTTTC. Its translation: CSVGPDRGVGANVLTF. Full variable domain (remainder filled in from reference TRBV29-1 and TRBJ2-6): SAVISQKPSRDICQRGTSLTIQCQVDSQVTMMFWYRQQPGQSLTLIATANQGSEATYESGFVIDKFPISRPNLTFSTLTVSNMSPEDSSIYLCSVGPDRGVGANVLTFGAGSRLTVL.

This chain joins TRBV9 and TRBJ2-7; D gene unclear. Trimming cost V 3 bases and J 3 bases, with 7 bases left between them. Germline CDR1 is SGDLS and CDR2 is YYNGEE. The CDR3 is 12 residues long. CDR3: CASSGGDYEQYF. CDR3 sequence (DNA): TGTGCCAGCAGCGGAGGAGACTACGAGCAGTACTTC. Based on the CDR3 plus reference TRBV9 and TRBJ2-7, the full variable domain is DSGVTQTPKHLITATGQRVTLRCSPRSGDLSVYWYQQSLDQGLQFLIQYYNGEERAKGNILERFSAQQFPDLHSELNLSSLELGDSALYFCASSGGDYEQYFGPGTRLTVT.

With respect to this clone: The same CDR3 is also encoded by other DNA sequences in this sample. The chain uses TRBV30 and TRBJ2-7, with 12 bases identical to TRBD2. Germline V gene sequence: CDR1 GTSNPN, CDR2 SVGIG (reference sequence). CDR3 length equals 15 residues. Trimming removed 1 base from V and 3 bases from J; junction bases left unmatched: 4. The CDR3: CAWSGGLAGNYEQYF. The CDR3 nucleotides are TGTGCCTGGAGTGGAGGACTAGCGGGGAACTACGAGCAGTACTTC.